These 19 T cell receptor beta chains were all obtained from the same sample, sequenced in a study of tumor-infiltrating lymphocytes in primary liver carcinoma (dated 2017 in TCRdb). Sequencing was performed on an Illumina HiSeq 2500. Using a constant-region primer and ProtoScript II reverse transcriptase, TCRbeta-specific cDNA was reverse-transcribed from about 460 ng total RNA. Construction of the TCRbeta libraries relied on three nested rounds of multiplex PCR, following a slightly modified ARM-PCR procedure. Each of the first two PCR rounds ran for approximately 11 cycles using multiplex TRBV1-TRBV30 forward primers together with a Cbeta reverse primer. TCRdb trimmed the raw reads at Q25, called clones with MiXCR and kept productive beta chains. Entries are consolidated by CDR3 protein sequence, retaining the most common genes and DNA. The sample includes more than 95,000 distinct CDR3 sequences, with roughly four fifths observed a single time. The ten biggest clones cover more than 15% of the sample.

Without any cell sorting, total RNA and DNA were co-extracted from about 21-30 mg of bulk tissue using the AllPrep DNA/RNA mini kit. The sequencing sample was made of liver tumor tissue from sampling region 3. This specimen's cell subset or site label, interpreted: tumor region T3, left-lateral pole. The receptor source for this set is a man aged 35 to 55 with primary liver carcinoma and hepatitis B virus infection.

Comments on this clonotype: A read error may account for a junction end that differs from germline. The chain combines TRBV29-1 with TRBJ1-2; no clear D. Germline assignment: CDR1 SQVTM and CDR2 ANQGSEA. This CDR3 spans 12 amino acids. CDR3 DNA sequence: TGCAGCGTTATGGCGACTAACTATGGCTACACATTC. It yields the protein CSVMATNYGYTF.

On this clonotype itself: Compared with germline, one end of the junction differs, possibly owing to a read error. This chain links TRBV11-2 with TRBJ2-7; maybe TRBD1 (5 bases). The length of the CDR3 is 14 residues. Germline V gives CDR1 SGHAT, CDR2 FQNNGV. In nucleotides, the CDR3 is TGTGCCAGTAGCTCTTACAGGATCTCCTACGAGCAGTACTTC. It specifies CASSSYRISYEQYF.

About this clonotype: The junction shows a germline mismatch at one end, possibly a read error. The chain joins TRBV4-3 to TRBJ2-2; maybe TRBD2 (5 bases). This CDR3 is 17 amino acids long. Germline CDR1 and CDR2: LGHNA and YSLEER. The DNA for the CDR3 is TGCGCCAGCAGCCAAGCCCCCGGCGGGCAGAACACCAGGGAGCTGTTTTTT. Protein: CASSQAPGGQNTRELFF.

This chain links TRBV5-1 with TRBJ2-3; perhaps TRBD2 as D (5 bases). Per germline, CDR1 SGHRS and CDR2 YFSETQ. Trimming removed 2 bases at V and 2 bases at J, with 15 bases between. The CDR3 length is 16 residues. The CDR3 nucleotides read TGCGCCAGCAGCTTTTCGAGCGAGGGTACCACAGATACGCAGTATTTT. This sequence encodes CASSFSSEGTTDTQYF.

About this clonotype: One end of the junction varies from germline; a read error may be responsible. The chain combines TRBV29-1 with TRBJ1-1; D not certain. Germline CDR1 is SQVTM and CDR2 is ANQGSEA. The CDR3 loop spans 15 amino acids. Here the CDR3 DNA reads TGCAGCGTGGGTCCGGGATGGGGAATGAACACTGAAGCTCTCTTT. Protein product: CSVGPGWGMNTEALF.

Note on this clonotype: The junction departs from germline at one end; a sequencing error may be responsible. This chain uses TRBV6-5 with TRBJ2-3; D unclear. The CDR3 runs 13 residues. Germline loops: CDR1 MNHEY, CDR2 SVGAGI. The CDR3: CASTLQSTDMQYF. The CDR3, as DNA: TGTGCCAGCACTCTCCAGAGCACAGATATGCAGTATTTT.

The CDR3 loop reads CASSTWFDYGYTF. In DNA, the CDR3 is TGTGCCAGCAGCACATGGTTTGACTATGGCTACACCTTC. This sequence joins TRBV6-5 and TRBJ1-2; D not certain. Trimming took 6 bases from V and 3 from J, leaving 11 bases between them. Germline CDR1 reads MNHEY; CDR2 reads SVGAGI. This CDR3 contains 13 residues.

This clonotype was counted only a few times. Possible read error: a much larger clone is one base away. The CDR3 loop is CVSSRGPGGSYEQYF. CDR3 sequence (DNA): TGCGTCAGCAGCCGAGGGCCAGGGGGCTCCTACGAGCAGTACTTC. The chain is built from TRBV5-1 and TRBJ2-7; the match to TRBD1 covers 7 bases. Germline CDR1 is SGHRS and CDR2 is YFSETQ. The CDR3 is made up of 15 amino acids.

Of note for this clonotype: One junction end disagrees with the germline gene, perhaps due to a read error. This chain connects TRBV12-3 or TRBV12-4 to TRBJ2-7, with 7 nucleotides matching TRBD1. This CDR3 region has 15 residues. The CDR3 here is CTSRHTQQGLYEQYF. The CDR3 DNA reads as TGTACCAGCAGACATACACAACAGGGGCTCTACGAGCAGTATTTC.

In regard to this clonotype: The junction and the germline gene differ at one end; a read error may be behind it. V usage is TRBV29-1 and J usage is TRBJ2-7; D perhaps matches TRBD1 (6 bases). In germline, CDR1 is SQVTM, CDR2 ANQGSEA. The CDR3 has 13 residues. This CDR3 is CSVEAGRGYEQCF. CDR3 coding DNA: TGCAGCGTTGAAGCTGGCAGGGGCTACGAGCAGTGTTTC.

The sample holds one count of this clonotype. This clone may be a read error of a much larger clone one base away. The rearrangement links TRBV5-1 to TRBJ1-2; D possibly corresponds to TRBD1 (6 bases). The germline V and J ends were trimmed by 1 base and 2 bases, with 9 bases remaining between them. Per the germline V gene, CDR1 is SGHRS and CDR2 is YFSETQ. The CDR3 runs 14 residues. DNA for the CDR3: TGCGCCAGCAGCTTGACAGGGTCCAACTATGGCTACACCTTC. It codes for CASSLTGSNYGYTF.

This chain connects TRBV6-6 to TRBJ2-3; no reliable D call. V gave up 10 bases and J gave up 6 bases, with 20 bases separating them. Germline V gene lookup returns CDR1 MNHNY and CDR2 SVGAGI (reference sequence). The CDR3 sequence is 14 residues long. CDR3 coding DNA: TGTGCCAACCGCGAGCAGACCTTCACGGATACGCAGTATTTT. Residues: CANREQTFTDTQYF.

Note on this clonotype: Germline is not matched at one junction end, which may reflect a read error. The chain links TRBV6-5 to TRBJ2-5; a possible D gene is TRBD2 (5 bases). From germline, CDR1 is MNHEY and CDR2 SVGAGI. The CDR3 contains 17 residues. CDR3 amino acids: CASRYSSSGGSQETQYF. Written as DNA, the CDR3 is TGTGCGAGCCGTTACTCGAGTAGTGGCGGGTCCCAAGAGACCCAATACTTC.

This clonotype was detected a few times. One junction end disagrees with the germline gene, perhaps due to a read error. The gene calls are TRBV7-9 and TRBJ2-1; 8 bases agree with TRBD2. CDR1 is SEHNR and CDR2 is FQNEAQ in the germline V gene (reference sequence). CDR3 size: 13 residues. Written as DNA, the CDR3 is TGTGCCGGGGGGCGGGAGGTGAGGAATAAGCAATTCTTC. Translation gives CAGGREVRNKQFF.

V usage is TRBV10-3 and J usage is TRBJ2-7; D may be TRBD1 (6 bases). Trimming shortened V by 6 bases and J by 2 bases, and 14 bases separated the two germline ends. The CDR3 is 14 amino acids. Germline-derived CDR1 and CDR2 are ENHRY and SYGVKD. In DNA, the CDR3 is TGTGCCATCAGCTGGACAGAGGGCCCCTACGAGCAGTACTTC. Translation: CAISWTEGPYEQYF.

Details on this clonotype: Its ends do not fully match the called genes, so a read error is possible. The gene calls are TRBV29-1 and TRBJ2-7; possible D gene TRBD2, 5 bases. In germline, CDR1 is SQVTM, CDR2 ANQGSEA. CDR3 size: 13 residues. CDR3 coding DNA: TGCAACGTTGAAGGGAGAGGTTCCTACGAGCAGTACTTC. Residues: CNVEGRGSYEQYF.

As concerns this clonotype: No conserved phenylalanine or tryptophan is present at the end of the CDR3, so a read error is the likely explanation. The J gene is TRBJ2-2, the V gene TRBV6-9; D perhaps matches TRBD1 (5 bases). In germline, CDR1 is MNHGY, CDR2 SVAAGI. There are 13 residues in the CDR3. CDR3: CVSARVDTGELFI. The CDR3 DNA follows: TGTGTCAGCGCCAGGGTGGACACCGGGGAGCTGTTTATT.

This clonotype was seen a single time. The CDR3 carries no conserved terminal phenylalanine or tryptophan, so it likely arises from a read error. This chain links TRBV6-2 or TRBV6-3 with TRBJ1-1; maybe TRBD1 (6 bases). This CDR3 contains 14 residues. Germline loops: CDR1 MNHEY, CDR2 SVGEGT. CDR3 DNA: TGTGCCTGTCGGCGAGGGGGGGTGAACAATGAAGCTTTCTGT. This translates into CACRRGGVNNEAFC.

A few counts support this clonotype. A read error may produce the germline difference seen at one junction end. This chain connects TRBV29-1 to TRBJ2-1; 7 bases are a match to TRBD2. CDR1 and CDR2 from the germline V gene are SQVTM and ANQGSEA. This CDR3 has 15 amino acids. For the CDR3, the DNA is TGCAGTGTTGGACTAGTGGGGGGGTTCTACAATGAGCAGTTCTTC. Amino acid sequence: CSVGLVGGFYNEQFF.